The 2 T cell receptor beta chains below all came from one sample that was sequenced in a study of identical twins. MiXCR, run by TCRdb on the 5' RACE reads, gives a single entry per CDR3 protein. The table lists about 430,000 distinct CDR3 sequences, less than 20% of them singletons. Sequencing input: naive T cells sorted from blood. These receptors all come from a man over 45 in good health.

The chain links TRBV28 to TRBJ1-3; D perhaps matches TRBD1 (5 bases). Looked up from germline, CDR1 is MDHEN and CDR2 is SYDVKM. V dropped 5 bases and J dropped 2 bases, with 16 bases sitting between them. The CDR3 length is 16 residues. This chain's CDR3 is CASSPNPPRAGNTIYF. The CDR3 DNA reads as TGTGCCAGCAGTCCGAACCCCCCCAGGGCTGGAAACACCATATATTTT.

The CDR3 sequence: CASSQGVSGGPLIYEQYF. CDR3 bases: TGCGCCAGCAGCCAAGGGGTTAGCGGGGGACCACTGATCTACGAGCAGTACTTC. The chain carries TRBV4-3 and TRBJ2-7, with 9 bases matching TRBD2. Germline V gene lookup returns CDR1 LGHNA and CDR2 YSLEER. This CDR3 has 18 residues. J lost 3 bases, V lost 1 base, and 13 bases had no gene match.